A single sample is the source of the 32 T cell receptor beta chains below, sequenced in a study of T cell repertoires in cytomegalovirus infection. No antigen is known for these receptors. TCRdb reprocessed the reads with MiXCR, giving one entry per CDR3 protein. The top ten clones hold about three quarters of a sample with under 70,000 distinct CDR3 sequences, 33% of them seen once. Sequencing used PBMCs, sequenced either directly or after in vitro stimulation (not recorded which). The receptors originated from a human donor in good health (CMV status not recorded). Some clones in this sample may be carry-over from other donors' samples.

The rearrangement joins TRBV4-1 to TRBJ2-1; 9 bases agree with TRBD1. This CDR3 contains 16 residues. J was trimmed by 6 bases and V by 3 bases; bases with no gene match: 9. From germline, CDR1 is MGHRA and CDR2 YSYEKL. The CDR3 sequence: CASSHPRTGAANEQFF. The CDR3, as DNA: TGCGCCAGCAGCCATCCGCGGACAGGGGCTGCCAATGAGCAGTTCTTC.

The chain joins TRBV20-1 to TRBJ1-4; D perhaps matches TRBD1 (6 bases). The germline CDR1 and CDR2 sequences are DFQATT and SNEGSKA (reference sequence). V gave up 1 base and J gave up 7 bases, with 16 bases separating them. The CDR3 has 15 residues. The DNA of the CDR3 is TGCAGTGCTAGAGTTGATCCAGGGGCTGGTGAAAAACTGTTTTTT. This codes for CSARVDPGAGEKLFF.

This clonotype was detected a few times. The chain joins TRBV5-6 to TRBJ2-1, with a tentative D call TRBD1 (7 bases). The CDR3 runs 17 residues. Germline-derived CDR1 and CDR2 are SGHDT and YYEEEE. Between the trimmed V and J ends, which lost 2 bases and 0 bases, there was a span of 15 bases. The CDR3 DNA sequence: TGTGCCAGCAGCTTAGGGGGCGGGATCAGCTCCTACAATGAGCAGTTCTTC. This encodes CASSLGGGISSYNEQFF. The full variable domain, its missing parts supplied by reference TRBV5-6 and TRBJ2-1, is DAGVTQSPTHLIKTRGQQVTLRCSPKSGHDTVSWYQQALGQGPQFIFQYYEEEERQRGNFPDRFSGHQFPNYSSELNVNALLLGDSALYLCASSLGGGISSYNEQFFGPGTRLTVL.

This clonotype came up once. The chain carries TRBV24-1 and TRBJ2-3; TRBD2 matches at 8 bases. Germline V gene lookup returns CDR1 KGHDR and CDR2 SFDVKD. The CDR3 extends over 16 amino acids. Losses at the gene ends were 2 bases for V and 3 bases for J; bases not matched to a gene: 6. CDR3 bases: TGTGCCACCAGTGATTACGGGAGGGCCGGTACAGATACGCAGTATTTT. It yields the protein CATSDYGRAGTDTQYF.

This chain connects TRBV6-2 or TRBV6-3 to TRBJ2-1; 7 bases are shared with TRBD1. Germline CDR1 MNHEY, CDR2 SVGEGT. The V segment lost 6 bases and the J segment 4 bases; nucleotides outside the gene matches: 3. The CDR3 is 13 amino acids. The CDR3 DNA follows: TGTGCCAGCAGCGACAGGGTTTACAATGAGCAGTTCTTC. Translated, it gives CASSDRVYNEQFF.

This clonotype was seen a handful of times. The rearrangement joins TRBV4-1 to TRBJ2-1; the D is unclear. CDR3 length: 14 residues. The germline V gene has CDR1 MGHRA and CDR2 YSYEKL. Trimming pared 1 base from V and 6 bases from J, leaving 10 bases between. CDR3 nucleotides: TGCGCCAGCAGCCAAGTGAAAGGCACCAATGAGCAGTTCTTC. It specifies CASSQVKGTNEQFF.

With regard to this clonotype: A read error may produce the germline difference seen at one junction end. The V call is TRBV19, the J call TRBJ1-1, with 9 nucleotides matching TRBD1. This CDR3 has 14 amino acids. Germline CDR1 LNHDA, CDR2 SQIVND (reference sequence). The CDR3 nucleotides read TGTGCCAGTAGTGGACAGGGGTGGAACGCTGAAGCTTTCTTT. This sequence encodes CASSGQGWNAEAFF.

This clonotype showed up just a few times. This rearrangement joins TRBV7-2 to TRBJ2-1; 8 bases line up with TRBD2. The CDR3 loop spans 14 amino acids. After removal of 1 base from V and 7 bases from J, the junction contained 3 bases not matched to a gene. Germline V gene sequence: CDR1 SGHTA, CDR2 FQGNSA. CDR3 bases: TGTGCCAGCAGCTTAGGTGGACTAGCTAATGAGCAGTTCTTC. Amino acid sequence: CASSLGGLANEQFF.

The V and J genes are TRBV20-1 and TRBJ2-1, with 11 bases lining up with TRBD2. Germline values: CDR1 DFQATT, CDR2 SNEGSKA (reference sequence). CDR3 length equals 15 residues. V shed 1 base, J shed 8 bases, and the junction held 7 bases outside the gene matches. CDR3: CSARGGLAVWDEQFF. In DNA form, the CDR3 reads TGCAGTGCTAGAGGGGGACTAGCGGTTTGGGATGAGCAGTTCTTC.

V and J are TRBV7-2 and TRBJ2-3, with 7 bases matching TRBD1. Germline V gene sequence: CDR1 SGHTA, CDR2 FQGNSA. Germline trimming cut 5 bases from V and 1 base from J; bases unmatched to any gene: 3. The length of the CDR3 is 14 residues. CDR3 nucleotides: TGTGCCAGCAGCCAAGGGGGCGGCACAGATACGCAGTATTTT. It encodes CASSQGGGTDTQYF.

In its sample, this clonotype was seen many times. This chain connects TRBV7-2 to TRBJ2-1, with D perhaps matching TRBD2 (6 bases). Between the trimmed V and J ends, which lost 1 base and 6 bases, there was a span of 10 bases. The germline V gene has CDR1 SGHTA and CDR2 FQGNSA. The CDR3 consists of 14 residues. The chain's CDR3 is CASSLGRGGNEQFF. The CDR3 DNA reads TGTGCCAGCAGCTTAGGGAGGGGAGGCAATGAGCAGTTCTTC.

The chain is built from TRBV9 and TRBJ1-2; the D is unclear. V lost 10 bases and J 4 bases, leaving 17 bases between the germline ends. The CDR3 covers 13 residues. Germline V gene data show CDR1 as SGDLS and CDR2 as YYNGEE. Here the CDR3 reads CAVFIRLSYGYTF. As DNA, the CDR3 is TGTGCCGTTTTCATCCGGCTTAGCTATGGCTACACCTTC.

The chain employs TRBV27 and TRBJ2-7, with 8 bases aligning to TRBD2. Germline V CDR1 and CDR2: MNHEY, SMNVEV (reference sequence). This CDR3 is built from 16 residues. V lost 3 bases to trimming and J lost 3 bases; unmatched junction nucleotides: 10. The CDR3 nucleotides are TGTGCCAGCAGTTTCTATATGGGACTAGTGGGCTACGAGCAGTACTTC. It encodes CASSFYMGLVGYEQYF.

This clonotype has just a few counts. V usage is TRBV7-8 and J usage is TRBJ1-3; D not resolved. The CDR3 has 14 amino acids. Trimming cost V 5 bases and J 0 bases, with 8 bases left between them. Germline CDR1 SGHVS, CDR2 FQNEAQ. The CDR3 protein is CASSRAISGNTIYF. The CDR3 coding sequence is TGTGCCAGCAGCCGCGCAATCTCTGGAAACACCATATATTTT. Using reference TRBV7-8 and TRBJ1-3 for the parts outside the CDR3, the full variable domain is GAGVSQSPRYKVAKRGQDVALRCDPISGHVSLFWYQQALGQGPEFLTYFQNEAQLDKSGLPSDRFFAERPEGSVSTLKIQRTQQEDSAVYLCASSRAISGNTIYFGEGSWLTVV.

This clonotype has a handful of counts. The CDR3 sequence is CASSSTVGPNTEAFF. Written as DNA, the CDR3 is TGTGCCAGCAGTTCGACAGTCGGGCCGAACACTGAAGCTTTCTTT. The genes are TRBV6-2 or TRBV6-3 and TRBJ1-1, with TRBD1 as a possible D gene (5 bases). In germline, CDR1 is MNHEY, CDR2 SVGEGT. The CDR3 runs 15 residues. V gave up 4 bases and J gave up 1 base, with 13 bases separating them.

This clonotype occurred a few times. V usage is TRBV6-1 and J usage is TRBJ2-1, with 9 bases lining up with TRBD2. Trimming at V came to 1 base and at J to 7 bases, leaving 8 bases not matched to a gene. In germline, CDR1 is MNHNS, CDR2 SASEGT. The CDR3 is 16 amino acids. The CDR3 coding sequence is TGTGCCAGCAGTGAAGTTAGGACTAGCGTGGGGAATGAGCAGTTCTTC. Translated, it gives CASSEVRTSVGNEQFF.

This clonotype was observed many times. This chain's CDR3 is CASSETQLEAKNIQYF. The DNA of the CDR3 is TGTGCCAGCAGCGAGACTCAACTAGAAGCCAAAAACATTCAGTACTTC. This rearrangement joins TRBV7-9 to TRBJ2-4, with D tentatively TRBD2 (5 bases). The CDR3 covers 16 residues. V gave up 5 bases and J gave up 0 bases, with 14 bases separating them. The germline V gene has CDR1 SEHNR and CDR2 FQNEAQ (reference sequence).

This clonotype came up once. This chain uses TRBV2 with TRBJ2-2; possibly TRBD2 for D (6 bases). This CDR3 spans 16 amino acids. Per the germline V gene, CDR1 is SNHLY and CDR2 is FYNNEI. V lost 5 bases, J lost 4 bases, and 17 bases lay in between. CDR3 region: CASSPPDGGTTGELFF. CDR3 DNA: TGTGCCAGCAGTCCCCCGGACGGAGGGACCACCGGGGAGCTGTTTTTT. Full variable domain (missing parts from reference TRBV2 and TRBJ2-2): EPEVTQTPSHQVTQMGQEVILRCVPISNHLYFYWYRQILGQKVEFLVSFYNNEISEKSEIFDDQFSVERPDGSNFTLKIRSTKLEDSAMYFCASSPPDGGTTGELFFGEGSRLTVL.

This chain connects TRBV12-3 or TRBV12-4 to TRBJ1-1; 9 nucleotides align to TRBD1. This CDR3 has 16 residues. J was trimmed by 1 base and V by 6 bases; bases with no gene match: 9. The CDR3 here is CASRRTGTGKNTEAFF. The CDR3 nucleotides are TGTGCCAGCAGACGTACCGGGACAGGGAAGAACACTGAAGCTTTCTTT.

This clonotype has ten or more counts. The chain employs TRBV7-9 and TRBJ1-2; the D gene is possibly TRBD1 (6 bases). The CDR3 is 17 residues long. Germline V gene sequence: CDR1 SEHNR, CDR2 FQNEAQ (reference sequence). The V and J ends lost 5 bases and 3 bases respectively, with 22 bases between them. The CDR3 sequence is CASSQRARQEKDYGYTF. The DNA of the CDR3 is TGTGCCAGCAGCCAAAGAGCGCGACAGGAAAAGGACTATGGCTACACCTTC.

This clonotype showed up just a few times. The gene calls are TRBV20-1 and TRBJ2-5; D gene uncertain. V was shortened by 1 base and J by 2 bases, with 8 bases between the two germline ends. Germline-derived CDR1 and CDR2 are DFQATT and SNEGSKA (reference sequence). This CDR3 spans 13 amino acids. CDR3 residues: CSARGTDQETQYF. CDR3 DNA sequence: TGCAGTGCTAGAGGAACAGATCAAGAGACCCAGTACTTC.

This clonotype turned up a few times. The J gene is TRBJ1-5, the V gene TRBV19, with 7 bases matching TRBD1. The V gene's germline CDR1 is LNHDA and CDR2 SQIVND (reference sequence). The CDR3 extends over 15 amino acids. V lost 3 bases, J lost 7 bases, and 9 bases stayed unmatched. CDR3 loop: CASSIEGAIWQPQHF. The CDR3 nucleotides read TGTGCCAGTAGTATCGAGGGGGCCATTTGGCAGCCCCAGCATTTT.

This clonotype was detected a few times. The CDR3 sequence is CASVGTAGNTIYF. As DNA, the CDR3 is TGTGCCAGCGTCGGGACGGCTGGAAACACCATATATTTT. The chain couples TRBV28 to TRBJ1-3; perhaps TRBD1 as D (5 bases). Trimming left V 8 bases short and J 2 bases short, with 10 bases between. CDR1 is MDHEN and CDR2 is SYDVKM in the germline V gene. The CDR3 loop spans 13 amino acids. Full variable domain (remainder filled in from reference TRBV28 and TRBJ1-3): DVKVTQSSRYLVKRTGEKVFLECVQDMDHENMFWYRQDPGLGLRLIYFSYDVKMKEKGDIPEGYSVSREKKERFSLILESASTNQTSMYLCASVGTAGNTIYFGEGSWLTVV.

CDR3 coding DNA: TGCAGTGCTAGACGGGGTACTGGGGCCAACGTCCTGACTTTC. This gives the protein CSARRGTGANVLTF. This chain links TRBV20-1 with TRBJ2-6; possible D gene TRBD2, 5 bases. Germline CDR1 reads DFQATT; CDR2 reads SNEGSKA (reference sequence). V lost 2 bases and J lost 2, with 7 bases in between. This CDR3 has 14 residues.

At least ten counts were recorded for this clonotype. The CDR3: CASSPGGVRAYEQYF. CDR3 bases: TGTGCCAGCAGCCCTGGGGGGGTGAGGGCCTACGAGCAGTACTTC. The gene calls are TRBV7-2 and TRBJ2-7; TRBD2 matches 7 bases. The CDR3 spans 15 residues. Germline V gene sequence: CDR1 SGHTA, CDR2 FQGNSA. With 5 bases clipped from V and 2 bases from J, the junction kept 9 bases outside the gene matches.

The V and J genes are TRBV5-4 and TRBJ2-5; 10 bases are shared with TRBD2. This CDR3 is 19 amino acids long. Germline CDR1 SGHNT, CDR2 YYREEE (reference sequence). The junction had 16 bases not matched to a gene; V was cut back by 3 bases and J by 2 bases. This CDR3 reads CASSWGGVGPAGGQETQYF. The CDR3 nucleotides read TGTGCCAGCAGCTGGGGAGGGGTGGGTCCAGCGGGAGGGCAAGAGACCCAGTACTTC.

This clonotype was counted a few times. The chain combines TRBV5-1 with TRBJ1-4, with TRBD1 matching 8 bases. The junction had 9 bases not matched to a gene; V was cut back by 2 bases and J by 3 bases. The germline gives CDR1 SGHRS, CDR2 YFSETQ. The CDR3 runs 17 residues. The CDR3 DNA sequence: TGCGCCAGCAGCTTTGGGGCAGGGGGCGCTGCTAATGAAAAACTGTTTTTT. The encoded protein is CASSFGAGGAANEKLFF.

The chain is built from TRBV4-1 and TRBJ2-2; no reliable D call. Trimming shortened V by 6 bases and J by 10 bases, and 12 bases separated the two germline ends. This CDR3 spans 12 amino acids. Germline-derived CDR1 and CDR2 are MGHRA and YSYEKL. CDR3 nucleotides: TGCGCCAGCAGATCCACCCCCGCGGAGCTGTTTTTT. It encodes CASRSTPAELFF.

Many counts were recorded for this clonotype. J is TRBJ2-2 and V is TRBV28; no clear D. CDR1 and CDR2 (germline): MDHEN, SYDVKM. V was shortened by 8 bases and J by 0 bases, with 10 bases between the two germline ends. The length of the CDR3 is 14 residues. The DNA of the CDR3 is TGTGCCAGCGAGTGGCGTTCGAACACCGGGGAGCTGTTTTTT. This sequence encodes CASEWRSNTGELFF.

This chain joins TRBV18 and TRBJ2-5, with a possible D match to TRBD2 (5 bases). The V gene's germline CDR1 is KGHSH and CDR2 LQKENI. The V end was cut by 1 base, the J end by 4 bases, with 7 bases between. The length of the CDR3 is 13 residues. CDR3 amino acids: CASSPRGLETQYF. The CDR3 DNA reads as TGTGCCAGCTCACCACGAGGGTTAGAGACCCAGTACTTC.

The chain combines TRBV20-1 with TRBJ1-2, with 7 bases that match TRBD1. V lost 4 bases and J lost 1; bases outside the gene matches: 9. The CDR3 contains 15 residues. CDR1 and CDR2 (germline): DFQATT, SNEGSKA (reference sequence). CDR3 DNA: TGCAGTGCTACCACGACAGGGCTGGGTAACTATGGCTACACCTTC. This gives the protein CSATTTGLGNYGYTF.

The chain combines TRBV6-1 with TRBJ2-5, with a weak D call TRBD1 (5 bases). V dropped 1 base and J dropped 5 bases, with 11 bases sitting between them. The CDR3 totals 14 residues. From germline, CDR1 is MNHNS and CDR2 SASEGT. CDR3 in DNA: TGTGCCAGCAGTGAAGACGTTTGGGGCGAGACCCAGTACTTC. This codes for CASSEDVWGETQYF.